A few counts support the clone carrying this T cell receptor beta chain. Its antigen remains unidentified. The entry originates in a study of T-cell memory formation after mild COVID-19. The CDR3 loop spans 14 amino acids. CDR1 and CDR2 (germline): SGDLS, YYNGEE. With 4 bases removed from V and 9 bases from J, the gap between germline ends came to 17 bases. Findings and caveats of the study: Mostly located in CM and EM were contracting CD4+ clones, with contracting CD8+ clones located in EMRA. Some clones that responded were present in memory (sampled pre-infection), which suggests cross-reactive memory joined. Contracting clones from day 15 to 85 showed balanced CD4/CD8; later expanders favored CD4+.

TCRdb analysed the 5' RACE reads with MiXCR anew, one entry per CDR3 protein. Here the sample spans around 340,000 distinct CDR3 sequences, around a fifth being singletons. The sample taken for sequencing was PBMCs or a T cell subset sorted from them (not recorded which). This sequence was found in an adult woman who had mild COVID-19 (a few samples of this study predate the infection). Cell type and time point are not known. V and J are TRBV9 and TRBJ2-4; a weak D match, TRBD1 (5 bases). CDR3 in DNA: TGTGCCAGCAGCTTAAGATCAGGGTCAGGCATTCAGTACTTC. It encodes CASSLRSGSGIQYF.